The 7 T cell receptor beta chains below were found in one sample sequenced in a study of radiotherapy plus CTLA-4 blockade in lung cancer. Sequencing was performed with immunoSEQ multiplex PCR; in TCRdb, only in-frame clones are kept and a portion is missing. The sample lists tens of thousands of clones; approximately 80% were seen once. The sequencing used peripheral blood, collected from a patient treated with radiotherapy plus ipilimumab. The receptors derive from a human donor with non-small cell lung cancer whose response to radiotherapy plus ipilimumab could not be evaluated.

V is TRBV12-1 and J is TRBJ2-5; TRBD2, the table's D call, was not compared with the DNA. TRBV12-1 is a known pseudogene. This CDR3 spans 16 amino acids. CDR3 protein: CASSHVASGGQETQYF. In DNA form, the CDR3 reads TGTGCCAGCAGCCATGTGGCTAGCGGGGGGCAAGAGACCCAGTACTTC.

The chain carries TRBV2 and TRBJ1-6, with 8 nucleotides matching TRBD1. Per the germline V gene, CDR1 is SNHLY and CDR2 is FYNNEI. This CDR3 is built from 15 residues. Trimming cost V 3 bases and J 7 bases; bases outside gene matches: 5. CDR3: CASSEIQGDNSPLHF. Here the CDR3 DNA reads TGTGCCAGCAGTGAGATACAGGGGGACAATTCACCCCTCCACTTT.

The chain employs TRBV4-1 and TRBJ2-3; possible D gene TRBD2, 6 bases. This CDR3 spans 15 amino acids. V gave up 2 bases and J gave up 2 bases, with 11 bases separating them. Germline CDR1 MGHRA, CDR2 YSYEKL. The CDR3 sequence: CASSQRGFPTDTQYF. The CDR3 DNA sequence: TGCGCCAGCAGCCAACGGGGGTTTCCCACAGATACGCAGTATTTT.

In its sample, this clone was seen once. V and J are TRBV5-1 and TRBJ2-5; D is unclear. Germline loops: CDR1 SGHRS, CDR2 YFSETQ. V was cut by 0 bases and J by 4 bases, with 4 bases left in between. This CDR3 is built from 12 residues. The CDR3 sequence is CASSLDSETQYF. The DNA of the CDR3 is TGCGCCAGCAGCTTGGACTCAGAGACCCAGTACTTC.

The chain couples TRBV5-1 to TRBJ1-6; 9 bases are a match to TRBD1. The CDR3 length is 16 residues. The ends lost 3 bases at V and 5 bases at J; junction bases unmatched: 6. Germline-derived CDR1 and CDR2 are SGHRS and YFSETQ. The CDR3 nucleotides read TGCGCCAGCAGCTGGGGGGACAGGGACAATAATTCACCCCTCCACTTT. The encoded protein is CASSWGDRDNNSPLHF.

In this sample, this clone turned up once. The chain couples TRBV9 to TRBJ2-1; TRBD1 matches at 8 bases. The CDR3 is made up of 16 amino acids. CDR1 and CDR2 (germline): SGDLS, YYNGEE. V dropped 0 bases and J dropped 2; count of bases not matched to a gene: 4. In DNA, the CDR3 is TGTGCCAGCAGCGTAGAGGGACAGGCCCCCTACAATGAGCAGTTCTTC. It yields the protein CASSVEGQAPYNEQFF. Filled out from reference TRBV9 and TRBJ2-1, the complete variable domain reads DSGVTQTPKHLITATGQRVTLRCSPRSGDLSVYWYQQSLDQGLQFLIQYYNGEERAKGNILERFSAQQFPDLHSELNLSSLELGDSALYFCASSVEGQAPYNEQFFGPGTRLTVL.

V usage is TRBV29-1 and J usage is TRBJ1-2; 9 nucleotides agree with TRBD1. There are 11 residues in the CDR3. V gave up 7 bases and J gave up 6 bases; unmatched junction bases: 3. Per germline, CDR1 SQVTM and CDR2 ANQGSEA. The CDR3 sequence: CSAGQGHGYTF. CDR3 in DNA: TGCAGCGCCGGACAGGGGCATGGCTACACCTTC.